Shown below are 21 T cell receptor beta chains from a single sample sequenced in a study of blood T cell repertoires in COVID-19. Libraries were prepared by immunoSEQ multiplex PCR; TCRdb keeps only in-frame clonotypes and omits some of them. The sample includes roughly 180,000 clones, approximately 78% of them seen just once. Input material: peripheral blood. These receptors came from an elderly woman with COVID-19, enrolled during active disease.

The chain carries TRBV14 and TRBJ2-1; 8 positions match TRBD2. Germline CDR1 and CDR2: SGHDN and FVKESK. The CDR3 covers 15 residues. J was trimmed by 10 bases and V by 4 bases; bases with no gene match: 12. The CDR3 DNA is TGTGCCAGCAGCCGTCGGAGCGGGGGATATTGGGAGCAGTTCTTC. Translation gives CASSRRSGGYWEQFF.

The chain links TRBV5-1 to TRBJ1-2; D is ambiguous. V lost 0 bases and J 4 bases, leaving 13 bases between the germline ends. Germline loops: CDR1 SGHRS, CDR2 YFSETQ. There are 15 residues in the CDR3. The CDR3 sequence is CASSLVAGETYGYTF. The DNA for the CDR3 is TGCGCCAGCAGCTTGGTCGCAGGCGAAACCTATGGCTACACCTTC.

The J gene is TRBJ1-2, the V gene TRBV27; the match to TRBD1 covers 9 bases. The CDR3 covers 16 residues. V shed 0 bases and J 4 bases; nucleotides not matched to a gene: 6. CDR1 MNHEY and CDR2 SMNVEV come from the germline V gene (reference sequence). In DNA form, the CDR3 reads TGTGCCAGCAGTTTATCGGGGACAGGGACTGGCTATGGCTACACCTTC. Residues: CASSLSGTGTGYGYTF.

The V call is TRBV5-1, the J call TRBJ2-3; 11 bases align to TRBD1. V was pared by 1 base and J by 4 bases, with 5 bases of the junction left unmatched. CDR3 length equals 16 residues. Germline V gene lookup returns CDR1 SGHRS and CDR2 YFSETQ. The CDR3 here is CASSLFPGQGADTQYF. DNA for the CDR3: TGCGCCAGCAGCTTGTTTCCGGGACAGGGGGCAGATACGCAGTATTTT.

This clone has just one count. The J gene is TRBJ2-7, the V gene TRBV19; TRBD1 matches at 9 bases. Germline lookup yields CDR1 LNHDA and CDR2 SQIVND (reference sequence). V trimming: 6 bases; J trimming: 3 bases; junction bases outside the gene matches: 3. The CDR3 has 13 amino acids. The CDR3 nucleotides read TGTGCCAGTAGGGAGACAGGGGGCTACGAGCAGTACTTC. Residues: CASRETGGYEQYF.

V gene TRBV5-1 combines with J gene TRBJ2-7; no reliable D call. V was cut by 0 bases and J by 2 bases, with 6 bases left in between. Per germline, CDR1 SGHRS and CDR2 YFSETQ. The CDR3 extends over 13 amino acids. The CDR3 region is CASSLATAYEQYF. Here the CDR3 DNA reads TGCGCCAGCAGCTTGGCTACAGCCTACGAGCAGTACTTC.

The rearrangement uses TRBV19 and TRBJ2-4; the match to TRBD2 covers 14 bases. CDR1 and CDR2 (germline): LNHDA, SQIVND (reference sequence). J was trimmed by 3 bases and V by 8 bases; bases with no gene match: 15. This CDR3 has 19 amino acids. This chain's CDR3 is CASSPAGTSGRVGKNIQYF. CDR3 nucleotides: TGTGCCAGTTCTCCTGCCGGGACTAGCGGGAGAGTAGGCAAAAACATTCAGTACTTC.

In its sample, this clone was seen a few times. The V gene is TRBV5-1, the J gene TRBJ2-7, with 11 bases matching TRBD2. The CDR3 is 14 amino acids. Per the germline V gene, CDR1 is SGHRS and CDR2 is YFSETQ. Losses at the gene ends were 6 bases for V and 1 base for J; bases not matched to a gene: 3. The CDR3 DNA is TGCGCCAGCACACTAGCGGGAGTTTCCTACGAGCAGTACTTC. Its translation: CASTLAGVSYEQYF.

This clone was seen just once. V and J are TRBV5-1 and TRBJ1-3, with 7 bases that match TRBD1. The CDR3 sequence is 14 residues long. The germline V gene has CDR1 SGHRS and CDR2 YFSETQ. V was clipped by 5 bases and J by 4 bases; unmatched bases: 6. The CDR3 here is CASSPTGQGNTIYF. The CDR3 coding sequence is TGCGCCAGCAGTCCGACAGGGCAAGGAAACACCATATATTTT.

This chain connects TRBV10-3 to TRBJ2-2; a possible D gene is TRBD2 (5 bases). The CDR3 sequence is 14 residues long. Per the germline V gene, CDR1 is ENHRY and CDR2 is SYGVKD. The V end was cut by 6 bases, the J end by 1 base, with 9 bases between. This CDR3 reads CAIRNSVNTGELFF. For the CDR3, the DNA is TGTGCCATCAGAAATAGCGTGAACACCGGGGAGCTGTTTTTT.

CDR3 DNA: TGCAGTGCTAGTGCAGACACCCCCTACGAGCAGTACTTC. It translates to CSASADTPYEQYF. The V and J genes are TRBV20-1 and TRBJ2-7; D is unclear. The V and J ends lost 3 bases and 2 bases respectively, with 11 bases between them. The CDR3 is 13 amino acids. Germline V CDR1 and CDR2: DFQATT, SNEGSKA (reference sequence).

The genes are TRBV4-2 and TRBJ2-7; 8 positions match TRBD2. The V gene's germline CDR1 is LGHNA and CDR2 YNFKEQ. The CDR3 totals 16 residues. The V gene end was trimmed by 4 bases and the J gene end by 5 bases; junction bases not matched to a gene: 13. The CDR3 coding sequence is TGTGCCAGCAGCCGGAGGGATGGGACTAGTTCCCACGAGCAGTACTTC. Translated, it gives CASSRRDGTSSHEQYF.

In its sample, this clone was seen once. This chain uses TRBV7-2 with TRBJ1-2; 9 nucleotides align to TRBD1. This CDR3 region has 14 residues. V was pared by 6 bases and J by 7 bases, with 9 bases of the junction left unmatched. Germline lookup yields CDR1 SGHTA and CDR2 FQGNSA. CDR3 nucleotides: TGTGCCAGCAGTCAAACCGGGACAGGGTCTGGCTACACCTTC. It translates to CASSQTGTGSGYTF.

This clone was picked up a small number of times. This chain links TRBV20-1 with TRBJ1-5, with D possibly being TRBD1 (6 bases). V dropped 3 bases and J dropped 1 base, with 10 bases sitting between them. Germline V gene lookup returns CDR1 DFQATT and CDR2 SNEGSKA (reference sequence). The CDR3 runs 14 residues. Here the CDR3 DNA reads TGCAGTGCTAGTAACAGGGAAAGCAATCAGCCCCAGCATTTT. It is translated as CSASNRESNQPQHF.

The V gene is TRBV7-2, the J gene TRBJ2-7; 9 bases match TRBD1. CDR3 length equals 14 residues. Trimming cost V 5 bases and J 3 bases; bases outside gene matches: 5. Germline CDR1 is SGHTA and CDR2 is FQGNSA. CDR3 sequence (DNA): TGTGCCAGCAGCCGCCGGGACAGGGTCTACGAGCAGTACTTC. Translating it yields CASSRRDRVYEQYF.

The CDR3 reads CSVLKGSNSGNTIYF. The CDR3 nucleotides are TGCAGCGTTTTAAAAGGGAGCAACTCTGGAAACACCATATATTTT. The chain uses TRBV29-1 and TRBJ1-3; D remains unclear. The V end lost 5 bases, the J end lost 0 bases, and 14 bases lay between the germline ends. Germline V gene data show CDR1 as SQVTM and CDR2 as ANQGSEA. CDR3 length equals 15 residues.

The chain uses TRBV6-4 and TRBJ2-2, with TRBD1 identical over 8 bases. Germline V gene data show CDR1 as MRHNA and CDR2 as SNTAGT. With 7 bases clipped from V and 1 base from J, the junction kept 11 bases outside the gene matches. The CDR3 has 17 amino acids. The CDR3 is CASIRPPTGVNTGELFF. The CDR3 DNA follows: TGTGCCAGCATACGGCCGCCGACAGGGGTGAACACCGGGGAGCTGTTTTTT.

The rearrangement links TRBV7-8 to TRBJ2-7, with 8 bases that match TRBD2. Trimming removed 5 bases from V and 0 bases from J; junction bases left unmatched: 6. The germline V gene encodes CDR1 SGHVS and CDR2 FQNEAQ. The CDR3 consists of 15 residues. CDR3: CASSDLAGSSYEQYF. The DNA for the CDR3 is TGTGCCAGCAGCGATCTAGCGGGTAGCTCCTACGAGCAGTACTTC.

The V call is TRBV4-1, the J call TRBJ2-3; TRBD1 is a possible D gene (6 bases). The ends were cut back, 4 bases at V and 1 base at J, with 15 bases in the middle. The germline V gene has CDR1 MGHRA and CDR2 YSYEKL. The CDR3 extends over 16 amino acids. For the CDR3, the DNA is TGCGCCAGCAGCCCAAGGGGGACCTGGGGCACAGATACGCAGTATTTT. This gives the protein CASSPRGTWGTDTQYF.

This clone was counted at least ten times. The chain has TRBV6-2 or TRBV6-3 and TRBJ2-1; maybe TRBD1 (6 bases). The V end was cut by 6 bases, the J end by 2 bases, with 11 bases between. Germline V gene sequence: CDR1 MNHEY, CDR2 SVGEGT. This CDR3 has 14 residues. The CDR3 DNA follows: TGTGCCAGCAGCCCCGGGACAACCTACAATGAGCAGTTCTTC. Encoded protein: CASSPGTTYNEQFF.

This chain links TRBV7-9 with TRBJ2-1, with 9 nucleotides matching TRBD2. The CDR3 runs to 14 residues. Germline V gives CDR1 SEHNR, CDR2 FQNEAQ (reference sequence). V lost 5 bases to trimming and J lost 3 bases; unmatched junction nucleotides: 2. The CDR3 bases are TGTGCCAGCAGCCAGACTAGCGGCTACAATGAGCAGTTCTTC. It specifies CASSQTSGYNEQFF.